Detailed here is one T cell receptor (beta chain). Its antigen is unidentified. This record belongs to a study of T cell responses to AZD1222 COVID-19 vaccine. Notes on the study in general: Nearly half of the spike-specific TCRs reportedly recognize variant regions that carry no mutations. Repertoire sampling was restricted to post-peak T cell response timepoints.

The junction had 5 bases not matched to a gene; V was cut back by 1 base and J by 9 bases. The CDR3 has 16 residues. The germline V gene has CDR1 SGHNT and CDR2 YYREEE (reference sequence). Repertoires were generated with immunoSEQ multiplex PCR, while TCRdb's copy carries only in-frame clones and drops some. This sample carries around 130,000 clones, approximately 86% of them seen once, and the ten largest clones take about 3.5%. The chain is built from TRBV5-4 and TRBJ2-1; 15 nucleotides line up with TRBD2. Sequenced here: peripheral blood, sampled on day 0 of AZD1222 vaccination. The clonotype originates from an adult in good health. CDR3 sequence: CASSLTRGLAGGEQFF. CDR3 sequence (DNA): TGTGCCAGCAGCTTGACAAGGGGACTAGCGGGAGGTGAGCAGTTCTTC.